The rows below give T cell receptor beta chains drawn from one sample of a study of beta chain features in type 1 diabetes. TCRdb keeps only in-frame clones here, not all; method: immunoSEQ multiplex PCR. Of about 120,000 clones detected, 15% to 20% appear once; the ten largest clones hold around 2.5%. The sequenced material came from central memory CD4+ T cells from blood. Source of these receptors: a man younger than 35 with type 1 diabetes. CDR3s include the opening cysteine and the closing phenylalanine or tryptophan. The D gene is left open where the match is weak. Clone size is not always given. Where it is, it says once, few, many or a class for expanded clones.

TRBV29-1	TRBD2	TRBJ2-1	few	TGCAGCGTTGAGGGACTAGCTGTTAGTGAGCAGTTCTTC	CSVEGLAVSEQFF
TRBV9	TRBD2	TRBJ2-5	NA	TGTGCCAGCAGCGTAGCGGGACTAGCGCAAGAGACCCAGTACTTC	CASSVAGLAQETQYF
TRBV9	NA	TRBJ1-3	NA	TGTGCCAGCAGCGCCCACACTCAGGGCTTCTCTGGAAACACCATATATTTT	CASSAHTQGFSGNTIYF
TRBV6-6	TRBD2	TRBJ2-3	NA	TGTGCCAGCAGTTACTACCTAGCGGGTCCTACAGATACGCAGTATTTT	CASSYYLAGPTDTQYF
TRBV4-1	NA	TRBJ1-2	NA	TGCGCCAGCAGCCAAAAGTTCGATGGCTACACCTTC	CASSQKFDGYTF
TRBV28	TRBD1	TRBJ1-4	NA	TGTGCCAGCAGTACTAGGACAGGGAAGGGAACCTCGGAAAAACTGTTTTTT	CASSTRTGKGTSEKLFF
TRBV29-1	TRBD1	TRBJ1-2	NA	TGCAGCGTTGAAGGACAGGGGATCGGTGGCTACACCTTC	CSVEGQGIGGYTF
TRBV7-2	TRBD1	TRBJ2-2	few	TGTGCCAGCAGCTTAGCGGGGACAGGGATCACCGGGGAGCTGTTTTTT	CASSLAGTGITGELFF
TRBV30	NA	TRBJ1-1	few	TGTGCCTGGAGTGCACAGGGCCTTGAAGCTTTCTTT	CAWSAQGLEAFF
TRBV5-4	TRBD2	TRBJ2-5	NA	TGTGCCAGCAGCCCCCAAAGCGGGGGGGCTGAGAAGACCCAGTACTTC	CASSPQSGGAEKTQYF
TRBV21-1	NA	TRBJ2-7	NA	TGTGCCAGCAGTTGGACGGGTCTCTTCGGTTCTAACTACGAGCAGTACTTC	CASSWTGLFGSNYEQYF
TRBV30	TRBD1	TRBJ2-7	NA	TGTGCCTGGAGCTACCGGGACAGGGTTTTTAAGCAGTACTTC	CAWSYRDRVFKQYF
TRBV10-3	NA	TRBJ1-4	many	TGTGCCATCAGTGAGTCGGTAGAAAAACTGTTTTTT	CAISESVEKLFF
TRBV4-3	NA	TRBJ1-3	few	TGCGCCAGCAGCCAAGATTGGCTCAGGGGAAACACCATATATTTT	CASSQDWLRGNTIYF
TRBV7-2	TRBD1	TRBJ2-5	few	TGTGCCAGCAGCTCCTTGACAGGGTACCAAGAGACCCAGTACTTC	CASSSLTGYQETQYF
TRBV27	TRBD1	TRBJ2-5	NA	TGTGCCACCAGACAGGGGGCCTCGGGAGGGCCGGAGACCCAGTACTTC	CATRQGASGGPETQYF
TRBV7-2	NA	TRBJ2-7	few	TGTGCCAGCAGGCCCTCAGGTTACTACGAGCAGTACTTC	CASRPSGYYEQYF
TRBV7-9	NA	TRBJ2-6	few	TGTGCCAGCAGCTTGGCCAGGGCCTCCTCTGGGGCCAACGTCCTGACTTTC	CASSLARASSGANVLTF
TRBV29-1	TRBD1	TRBJ2-5	many	TGCAGCGTTGAGGGACAGGGAGGGACCCAGTACTTC	CSVEGQGGTQYF
TRBV2	TRBD1	TRBJ1-6	NA	TGTGCCAGCAGGATTACAGGGGCGGCTAATTCACCCCTCCACTTT	CASRITGAANSPLHF
TRBV14	TRBD1	TRBJ1-1	NA	TGTGCCAGCAGCCGAGCCGGGACAGGGTTAACTGAAGCTTTCTTT	CASSRAGTGLTEAFF
TRBV14	NA	TRBJ2-7	few	TGTGCCAGCAGCCGGTTGGGGCAGGGAAGCAACGAGCAGTACTTC	CASSRLGQGSNEQYF